The 10 T cell receptor beta chains given below trace back to one sample, sequenced in a study of blood T cell repertoires in COVID-19. The method was immunoSEQ multiplex PCR; TCRdb's version includes in-frame clones alone and lacks a portion of them. Among some 170,000 clones listed, 82% were seen once. The sequenced sample consisted of peripheral blood. Receptors originate from an older woman with acute or convalescent COVID-19.

The gene calls are TRBV7-9 and TRBJ2-3, with D possibly matching TRBD2 (6 bases). The CDR3 has 14 amino acids. CDR1 is SEHNR, CDR2 FQNEAQ, per germline (reference sequence). V was shortened by 1 base and J by 3 bases, with 8 bases between the two germline ends. This CDR3 reads CASSLDGGTDTQYF. The CDR3 DNA sequence: TGTGCCAGCAGCTTAGATGGAGGGACAGATACGCAGTATTTT.

This chain joins TRBV11-2 and TRBJ2-7; perhaps TRBD2 as D (5 bases). The germline gives CDR1 SGHAT, CDR2 FQNNGV. The V and J ends lost 5 bases and 4 bases respectively, with 12 bases between them. The CDR3 consists of 13 residues. In nucleotides, the CDR3 is TGTGCCAGCAGCCCCGCCCGGGGTTACGAGCAGTACTTC. This translates into CASSPARGYEQYF.

The chain recombines TRBV6-5 with TRBJ1-2; D remains ambiguous. The CDR3 has 14 residues. With 5 bases removed from V and 0 bases from J, the gap between germline ends came to 10 bases. The germline V gene has CDR1 MNHEY and CDR2 SVGAGI. CDR3 in amino acids: CASSQQAPNYGYTF. CDR3 nucleotides: TGTGCCAGCAGTCAGCAGGCACCTAACTATGGCTACACCTTC.

This chain connects TRBV4-2 to TRBJ1-2; 9 nucleotides align to TRBD1. V lost 2 bases, J lost 8 bases, and 15 bases stayed unmatched. Germline V CDR1 and CDR2: LGHNA, YNFKEQ. CDR3 length: 17 amino acids. DNA of the CDR3: TGTGCCAGCAGCCAACCCCAGACAGGGGGGTCGACTATGGGCTACACCTTC. It specifies CASSQPQTGGSTMGYTF.

The genes are TRBV4-1 and TRBJ1-1; perhaps TRBD1 as D (6 bases). The CDR3 has 15 amino acids. The V end was cut by 4 bases, the J end by 1 base, with 13 bases between. The V gene's germline CDR1 is MGHRA and CDR2 YSYEKL. The CDR3 bases are TGCGCCAGCAGCCGCCCGGGACATTCGAACACTGAAGCTTTCTTT. Translation: CASSRPGHSNTEAFF.

The V gene is TRBV3-1 (or the pseudogene TRBV3-2), the J gene TRBJ1-6; maybe TRBD1 (5 bases). Trimming took 4 bases from V and 12 from J, leaving 22 bases between them. CDR1 and CDR2 (germline): LGHDT, YNNKEL (reference sequence). The length of the CDR3 is 16 residues. CDR3 DNA: TGTGCCAGCAGCCCACTCTCCGGCCAGGGCTACCGACCCCTCCACTTT. As protein: CASSPLSGQGYRPLHF.

V gene TRBV30 combines with J gene TRBJ2-3, with 10 bases that match TRBD2. This CDR3 spans 16 amino acids. In germline, CDR1 is GTSNPN, CDR2 SVGIG (reference sequence). V lost 1 base and J lost 1; bases outside the gene matches: 5. The CDR3: CAWSGPSGRRTDTQYF. DNA for the CDR3: TGTGCCTGGAGTGGACCTAGCGGGAGACGCACAGATACGCAGTATTTT. The full variable domain, its missing parts supplied by reference TRBV30 and TRBJ2-3, is SQTIHQWPATLVQPVGSPLSLECTVEGTSNPNLYWYRQAAGRGLQLLFYSVGIGQISSEVPQNLSASRPQDRQFILSSKKLLLSDSGFYLCAWSGPSGRRTDTQYFGPGTRLTVL.

V usage is TRBV5-8 and J usage is TRBJ1-3; unclear D gene. Trimming shortened V by 0 bases and J by 0 bases, and 7 bases separated the two germline ends. Germline V gene sequence: CDR1 SGHTS, CDR2 YDEGEE. The CDR3 length is 15 residues. The CDR3 DNA is TGTGCCAGCAGCTTGGGACTGAACTCTGGAAACACCATATATTTT. Translated, it gives CASSLGLNSGNTIYF.

The chain links TRBV25-1 to TRBJ1-5; D is unclear. Trimming shortened V by 0 bases and J by 2 bases, and 11 bases separated the two germline ends. The V gene's germline CDR1 is MGHDK and CDR2 SYGVNS. This CDR3 contains 16 residues. The CDR3 nucleotides read TGTGCCAGCAGTGAATATGGAGGCTCGGGCAATCAGCCCCAGCATTTT. Protein product: CASSEYGGSGNQPQHF. Full variable domain (rest looked up from reference TRBV25-1 and TRBJ1-5): EADIYQTPRYLVIGTGKKITLECSQTMGHDKMYWYQQDPGMELHLIHYSYGVNSTEKGDLSSESTVSRIRTEHFPLTLESARPSHTSQYLCASSEYGGSGNQPQHFGDGTRLSIL.

J is TRBJ1-1 and V is TRBV19, with TRBD1 as a possible D gene (6 bases). CDR3 length: 14 residues. The ends were cut back, 2 bases at V and 3 bases at J, with 10 bases in the middle. Germline V gene lookup returns CDR1 LNHDA and CDR2 SQIVND (reference sequence). Written as DNA, the CDR3 is TGTGCCAGTAGTATACAGGGGAGGGACACTGAAGCTTTCTTT. Translation gives CASSIQGRDTEAFF.